This T cell receptor (beta chain) was obtained from a study of CD4 and CD8 cells across lung adenocarcinoma regions. TCRdb used MiXCR to reprocess the PCR reads, holding one entry per CDR3 protein. The sample carries about 19,000 distinct CDR3 sequences, approximately 50% recorded once. Localized lung adenocarcinoma, a non-small cell lung cancer, affected the donors. The germline V gene has CDR1 MNHNS and CDR2 SASEGT. The CDR3 is made up of 14 amino acids. As concerns this clonotype: A read error may account for a junction end that differs from germline.

The chain is built from TRBV6-1 and TRBJ2-4; D uncertain. The clonotype comes from a male donor with lung adenocarcinoma. The CD4 and CD8 labels of this study may be unreliable. The sample consisted of CD8+ T cells from the margin of a lung tumor. The CDR3 DNA is TGTGCCAGCAACACTGGGCGAGACCAAAAGATTCAGTACTTC. Protein: CASNTGRDQKIQYF.